This is a list of T cell receptor beta chains from one sample in a study of read filtering for tumor transcriptome and immune sequencing. Using its own MiXCR run on the reads, TCRdb lists one record per CDR3 protein. The sample has some 38,000 distinct CDR3 sequences, roughly an eighth seen once. Sequencing was performed on a population of CD138-negative cells sorted from bone marrow. The source of these receptors is a donor at least 40 years old with multiple myeloma. The CDR3 runs from the conserved cysteine through the conserved F or W. The order of the fields is clone size, CDR3 length, D gene, V gene, J gene, CDR3 DNA, CDR3 protein. A D gene is named only where the DNA matches it firmly. Some rows mark clone size as missing; the rest say once, few, many or name a class of expanded clone.

size: NA
length: 16
D: NA
V: TRBV11-3
J: TRBJ2-3
DNA: TGTGCCAGCAGCTTAAGAGGGTCCCAGGGGACAGATACGCAGTATTTT
CDR3: CASSLRGSQGTDTQYF

size: many
length: 16
D: TRBD2
V: TRBV20-1
J: TRBJ2-1
DNA: TGCAGTGCTAGGGCCCGACTAGCGGGGATATACAATGAGCAGTTCTTC
CDR3: CSARARLAGIYNEQFF

size: many
length: 15
D: NA
V: TRBV20-1
J: TRBJ2-1
DNA: TGCAGTGCTAGAGATGTCCGGGGGTACTACAATGAGCAGTTCTTC
CDR3: CSARDVRGYYNEQFF

size: many
length: 16
D: TRBD1
V: TRBV19
J: TRBJ2-1
DNA: TGTGCCAGTAGTATTCGACAGGGGAGCTCCTACAATGAGCAGTTCTTC
CDR3: CASSIRQGSSYNEQFF

size: NA
length: 13
D: TRBD1
V: TRBV18
J: TRBJ1-1
DNA: TGTGCCAGCTCGGGGGACAGGAGCACCGAAGCTTTCTTT
CDR3: CASSGDRSTEAFF

size: many
length: 12
D: NA
V: TRBV7-2
J: TRBJ1-5
DNA: TGTGCCAGCAGCTCCCCGAATCAGCCCCAGCATTTT
CDR3: CASSSPNQPQHF

size: many
length: 14
D: TRBD2
V: TRBV20-1
J: TRBJ2-7
DNA: TGCAGTGCTAGACCCTTCGTGCTAGCGGGGGAGCAGTACTTC
CDR3: CSARPFVLAGEQYF

size: many
length: 16
D: TRBD2
V: TRBV7-9
J: TRBJ2-5
DNA: TGTGCCAGCAGCCATGGGACTAGCGTTAATAAAGAGACCCAGTACTTC
CDR3: CASSHGTSVNKETQYF

size: NA
length: 17
D: TRBD2
V: TRBV7-6
J: TRBJ2-1
DNA: TGTGCCAGCAGCTTAGGGGGCCGGGGGACTAGCGGCAATGAGCAGTTCTTC
CDR3: CASSLGGRGTSGNEQFF

size: many
length: 14
D: TRBD1
V: TRBV29-1
J: TRBJ2-1
DNA: TGCAGCGTTGGGACAGGGGTTGTCAACAATGAGCAGTTCTTC
CDR3: CSVGTGVVNNEQFF

size: many
length: 15
D: TRBD2
V: TRBV7-8
J: TRBJ2-7
DNA: TGTGCCAGCAGCTCAAAGCGGGAGCCAACCTACGAGCAGTACTTC
CDR3: CASSSKREPTYEQYF

size: few
length: 18
D: TRBD1
V: TRBV6-1
J: TRBJ1-2
DNA: TGTGCCAGCAGTGAATCCCCCCACTCAGGGGGAGTTAACTATGGCTACACCTTC
CDR3: CASSESPHSGGVNYGYTF

size: many
length: 16
D: TRBD1
V: TRBV19
J: TRBJ1-5
DNA: TGTGCCAGTACTCGACTGGACAGGGGGCCGGGTCAGCCCCAGCATTTT
CDR3: CASTRLDRGPGQPQHF

size: NA
length: 15
D: NA
V: TRBV7-8
J: TRBJ1-4
DNA: TGTGCCAGCAGCTTAACAGGCGTTAGAGGCGAAAAACTGTTTTTT
CDR3: CASSLTGVRGEKLFF

size: many
length: 13
D: NA
V: TRBV20-1
J: TRBJ1-3
DNA: TGCAGTGCTATGCGGGGGGGAGGAAACACCATATATTTT
CDR3: CSAMRGGGNTIYF

size: NA
length: 19
D: TRBD2
V: TRBV7-2
J: TRBJ2-5
DNA: TGTGCCAGCAGCTTCGGGAAAGCTAGCGGGGGGGCCGGAGCCGAGACCCAGTACTTC
CDR3: CASSFGKASGGAGAETQYF

size: few
length: 16
D: NA
V: TRBV11-2
J: TRBJ1-1
DNA: TGTGCCAGCAGCTTAGAACAGGTAATTCTAAACACTGAAGCTTTCTTT
CDR3: CASSLEQVILNTEAFF

size: many
length: 15
D: NA
V: TRBV5-1
J: TRBJ1-1
DNA: TGCGCCAGCAGCCTCGGCAAGGGTATACTCACTGAAGCTTTCTTT
CDR3: CASSLGKGILTEAFF

size: many
length: 14
D: NA
V: TRBV6-5
J: TRBJ1-2
DNA: TGTGCCAGCAGAGGGAACACGGGGAGATATGGCTACACCTTC
CDR3: CASRGNTGRYGYTF

size: many
length: 13
D: NA
V: TRBV7-2
J: TRBJ2-4
DNA: TGTGCCAGCAGCTTTGCCGGGGAAAACATTCAGTACTTC
CDR3: CASSFAGENIQYF

size: many
length: 15
D: TRBD1
V: TRBV4-1
J: TRBJ2-5
DNA: TGCGCCAGCAGCCAAGTCGGACAGGGGAAAGAGACCCAGTACTTC
CDR3: CASSQVGQGKETQYF

size: many
length: 15
D: NA
V: TRBV27
J: TRBJ1-6
DNA: TGTGCCAGCAGCCCCGGACTGGCCTATAATTCACCCCTCCACTTT
CDR3: CASSPGLAYNSPLHF

size: many
length: 16
D: TRBD1
V: TRBV10-2
J: TRBJ1-1
DNA: TGCGCCAGCAGTGAGGCCAGGGGGCTCTCGGGCACTGAAGCTTTCTTT
CDR3: CASSEARGLSGTEAFF

size: many
length: 15
D: NA
V: TRBV7-9
J: TRBJ2-1
DNA: TGTGCCAGCAGCTTAGTATCCGGATTCTACAATGAGCAGTTCTTC
CDR3: CASSLVSGFYNEQFF

size: many
length: 15
D: TRBD1
V: TRBV11-3
J: TRBJ1-6
DNA: TGTGCCAGCAGCCCTCGGGACAGAGATAATTCACCCCTCCACTTT
CDR3: CASSPRDRDNSPLHF

size: many
length: 14
D: TRBD2
V: TRBV3-1
J: TRBJ2-1
DNA: TGTGCCAGCAGCCTGCGACTAGCGTTGGATGAGCAGTTCTTC
CDR3: CASSLRLALDEQFF

size: many
length: 14
D: NA
V: TRBV28
J: TRBJ1-5
DNA: TGTGCCAGCAGTTCCCATCGGGGCAATCAGCCCCAGCATTTT
CDR3: CASSSHRGNQPQHF

size: many
length: 15
D: NA
V: TRBV20-1
J: TRBJ1-2
DNA: TGCAGTGCTAGAGACGCCCAGGGATCGGAGGATGGCTACACCTTC
CDR3: CSARDAQGSEDGYTF

size: many
length: 16
D: NA
V: TRBV28
J: TRBJ2-1
DNA: TGTGCCAGCAGGGTCACTACGGGGAGCTCCTACAATGAGCAGTTCTTC
CDR3: CASRVTTGSSYNEQFF

size: many
length: 13
D: NA
V: TRBV19
J: TRBJ1-2
DNA: TGTGCCAGTAGTATGTGGGGGCGCTATGGCTACACCTTC
CDR3: CASSMWGRYGYTF

size: many
length: 12
D: NA
V: TRBV18
J: TRBJ2-7
DNA: TGTGCCAGCTCACAGGGTTCCTACGAGCAGTACTTC
CDR3: CASSQGSYEQYF

size: few
length: 13
D: TRBD1
V: TRBV29-1
J: TRBJ2-1
DNA: TGCAGCGTTGTCCCAGGGGGTTGGGATGAGCAGTTCTTC
CDR3: CSVVPGGWDEQFF

size: many
length: 14
D: TRBD2
V: TRBV20-1
J: TRBJ2-5
DNA: TGCAGTGCTAGACTAGCGGGCCGTTCTGAGACCCAGTACTTC
CDR3: CSARLAGRSETQYF

size: NA
length: 17
D: TRBD2
V: TRBV10-2
J: TRBJ2-2
DNA: TGCGCCAGCAGTGAGACAAGGGCTAGCGGGAGAACCGGGGAGCTGTTTTTT
CDR3: CASSETRASGRTGELFF

size: NA
length: 14
D: TRBD2
V: TRBV29-1
J: TRBJ2-7
DNA: TGCAGCGTCCTGGGACTAGCGAGACATTACGAGCAGTACTTC
CDR3: CSVLGLARHYEQYF

size: medium-sized
length: 14
D: NA
V: TRBV10-3
J: TRBJ2-1
DNA: TGTGCCATCAGTGAGTACGGCGGTAACAATGAGCAGTTCTTC
CDR3: CAISEYGGNNEQFF

size: many
length: 13
D: NA
V: TRBV28
J: TRBJ1-5
DNA: TGCGCCACCACCCCATGGGGGGATCAGCCCCAGCATTTT
CDR3: CATTPWGDQPQHF

size: many
length: 17
D: TRBD1
V: TRBV3-1
J: TRBJ1-4
DNA: TGTGCCAGCAGCCACACATCCGGGACAGGGGGGAATGAAAAACTGTTTTTT
CDR3: CASSHTSGTGGNEKLFF

size: many
length: 16
D: TRBD1
V: TRBV24-1
J: TRBJ2-1
DNA: TGTGCCACCAGTGATGTGGGACAGGGGCCTTACAATGAGCAGTTCTTC
CDR3: CATSDVGQGPYNEQFF

size: many
length: 13
D: NA
V: TRBV20-1
J: TRBJ2-1
DNA: TGCAGTGCTAGCCGGGGCTCCTACAATGAGCAGTTCTTC
CDR3: CSASRGSYNEQFF

size: many
length: 13
D: NA
V: TRBV24-1
J: TRBJ2-3
DNA: TGTGCCACCCAGGGAGATGCATCGCATACGCAGTATTTT
CDR3: CATQGDASHTQYF

size: many
length: 14
D: NA
V: TRBV20-1
J: TRBJ1-1
DNA: TGCAGTGCCGTAGTAGGACGGGGGAACACTGAAGCTTTCTTT
CDR3: CSAVVGRGNTEAFF

size: few
length: 14
D: NA
V: TRBV12-3/TRBV12-4
J: TRBJ1-3
DNA: TGTGCCAGCACCCCTGGCCGATCTGGAAACACCATATATTTT
CDR3: CASTPGRSGNTIYF

size: few
length: 16
D: NA
V: TRBV10-3
J: TRBJ2-1
DNA: TGTGCCATCAGTGAGTCGGTACTAACAGGAGACAATGAGCAGTTCTTC
CDR3: CAISESVLTGDNEQFF

size: many
length: 13
D: NA
V: TRBV10-3
J: TRBJ2-1
DNA: TGTGCCATCGCGGAGTTGCCCTACAATGAGCAGTTCTTC
CDR3: CAIAELPYNEQFF

size: many
length: 17
D: NA
V: TRBV7-2
J: TRBJ1-5
DNA: TGTGCCAGCAGCCTTAAGGGGGGACAACATAGCAATCAGCCCCAGCATTTT
CDR3: CASSLKGGQHSNQPQHF

size: many
length: 16
D: NA
V: TRBV5-1
J: TRBJ1-3
DNA: TGCGCCAGCAGCAAAAGAGAGGGGCGCTCTGGAAACACCATATATTTT
CDR3: CASSKREGRSGNTIYF

size: medium-sized
length: 11
D: NA
V: TRBV11-2
J: TRBJ2-1
DNA: TGTGCCAGCAGCTTAGTAGATGAGCAGTTCTTC
CDR3: CASSLVDEQFF

size: NA
length: 16
D: NA
V: TRBV7-9
J: TRBJ1-1
DNA: TGTGCCAGCAGCTTAGGCCAGCTTTTTATGAACTCTGTAGCTTTCTTT
CDR3: CASSLGQLFMNSVAFF

size: NA
length: 15
D: NA
V: TRBV12-3/TRBV12-4
J: TRBJ2-7
DNA: TGTGCCAGCAGTTCTAGGGACCCGAGCTCCTGGGAGCAGTACTTC
CDR3: CASSSRDPSSWEQYF

size: many
length: 14
D: NA
V: TRBV28
J: TRBJ1-1
DNA: TGTGCCAGCAGCCCGGGGACACGGAACACTGAAGCTTTCTTT
CDR3: CASSPGTRNTEAFF

size: NA
length: 15
D: NA
V: TRBV19
J: TRBJ1-3
DNA: TGTGCCAGTCACCACGCGGGATGGCATGGAAACACCATATATTTT
CDR3: CASHHAGWHGNTIYF

size: many
length: 16
D: NA
V: TRBV14
J: TRBJ1-1
DNA: TGTGCCAGCAGCCGCCGACAGGCTGGTTGGTATACTGAAGCTTTCTTT
CDR3: CASSRRQAGWYTEAFF

size: many
length: 13
D: NA
V: TRBV11-2
J: TRBJ2-7
DNA: TGTGCCAGCAGCCCAGGGGTGCTTTACGAGCAGTACTTC
CDR3: CASSPGVLYEQYF

size: few
length: 17
D: TRBD2
V: TRBV7-9
J: TRBJ2-1
DNA: TGTGCCAGCAGTCTTAGTGTTAGCGGGAGGAGAGGCAATGAGCAGTCCTTC
CDR3: CASSLSVSGRRGNEQSF